The TCR beta chain under discussion was sequenced for a study of blood T cell repertoires in COVID-19. About the study: Samples came from the United States, Italy and Spain, spanning acute and convalescent COVID-19. Sources were T cells, B-cell-depleted T cells, or PBMCs; the material itself was cDNA or gDNA.

Clinical history reported by participants formed the basis on which cohorts were assigned. Recovered Cohort 3 donors showed two negative PCRs, clearance, or symptom resolution. With 2 bases removed from V and 8 bases from J, the gap between germline ends came to 12 bases. The CDR3 consists of 14 residues. The germline V gene has CDR1 MNHNY and CDR2 SVGAGI (reference sequence). The repertoire was sequenced with immunoSEQ multiplex PCR; TCRdb's copy has only in-frame clones and lacks some. The data hold around 300,000 clones, with 86% observed a single time. This clonotype originated in a young woman who had recovered from COVID-19. The V and J genes are TRBV6-6 and TRBJ1-4; possibly TRBD1 for D (6 bases). Sequenced material: PBMCs or T cells enriched from blood (not recorded which). CDR3 residues: CASSYEGRGEKLFF. The CDR3 bases are TGTGCCAGCAGTTACGAGGGGAGGGGGGAAAAACTGTTTTTT.